This T cell receptor beta chain derives from a study of Graves' ophthalmopathy and Graves' hyperthyroidism. This clonotype has a count of ten or more. The antigen is unknown. General observations from the study: In predicting ophthalmopathy progression, the model reached around 66% sensitivity and 72% to 85% specificity. Clonotypes were expanded in thyroid at above 0.001 frequency, and most also appeared in blood.

Trimming removed 3 bases from V and 5 bases from J, with 13 bases in between. Germline V gene data show CDR1 as SEHNR and CDR2 as FQNEAQ (reference sequence). The CDR3 extends over 14 amino acids. Hyperthyroidism in these 18- to 65-year-old patients was newly diagnosed, lasting under 2 months. Lactation, pregnancy, uncontrolled infections and other autoimmune diseases were all grounds for excluding patients. Transcripts of RNA were the source for amplifying TCR beta CDR3 regions. The workflow started with a first-round RT-PCR run with HTBI primers and then moved on to a second-round multiplex PCR. TCRdb called the multiplex PCR reads again in MiXCR, with one record for every CDR3 protein. Of 900,000 to 1,200,000 distinct CDR3 sequences in the sample, about 38% are singletons; the top ten hold over 8.5%.

The chain is built from TRBV7-9 and TRBJ1-2; D remains ambiguous. This TCR was sampled from an adult man with Graves' hyperthyroidism. Sample: peripheral blood or thyroid tissue (not recorded which). CDR3 protein: CASSFISAGYGYTF. The CDR3 nucleotides are TGTGCCAGCAGCTTTATCAGCGCAGGTTATGGCTACACCTTC.